These 8 T cell receptor beta chains originate from one sample sequenced in a study of blood T cell repertoires in COVID-19. Produced via immunoSEQ multiplex PCR; TCRdb's table is partial and in-frame only. Among 120,000 to 150,000 clones listed, 80% were seen once. Sequencing was performed on peripheral blood. The receptors shown here come from a woman aged 45 to 65 with acute or convalescent COVID-19.

This clone was seen a handful of times. V is TRBV9 and J is TRBJ1-1, with D perhaps matching TRBD1 (6 bases). Germline V gives CDR1 SGDLS, CDR2 YYNGEE. The CDR3 covers 16 residues. The V end lost 4 bases, the J end lost 1 base, and 17 bases lay between the germline ends. The CDR3 DNA sequence: TGTGCCAGCAGCCCTTTAGGTACGACAGGGAACACTGAAGCTTTCTTT. It translates to CASSPLGTTGNTEAFF.

This clone was detected only a few times. This chain uses TRBV5-1 with TRBJ2-5; D is unclear. CDR1 is SGHRS, CDR2 YFSETQ, per germline. Between the trimmed V and J ends, which lost 0 bases and 3 bases, there was a span of 3 bases. This CDR3 region has 12 residues. CDR3 residues: CASSLAEETQYF. CDR3 in DNA: TGCGCCAGCAGCTTGGCGGAAGAGACCCAGTACTTC.

The chain uses TRBV7-5 and TRBJ2-5; the DNA was not used to check the table's D call, TRBD2. TRBV7-5 is flagged as a pseudogene. CDR3 size: 13 residues. As DNA, the CDR3 is TGTGCCAGAAGCTTATTTAGTAATCGAGACCAGTACTTC. The encoded protein is CARSLFSNRDQYF.

V gene TRBV7-9 combines with J gene TRBJ1-2, with 9 bases identical to TRBD1. Per the germline V gene, CDR1 is SEHNR and CDR2 is FQNEAQ (reference sequence). There are 16 residues in the CDR3. V gave up 1 base and J gave up 3 bases; unmatched junction bases: 6. Written as DNA, the CDR3 is TGTGCCAGCAGCTTAGGGGACAGGGTCGGGGACTATGGCTACACCTTC. It codes for CASSLGDRVGDYGYTF.

The J gene is TRBJ2-6, the V gene TRBV10-3; D perhaps matches TRBD1 (6 bases). The length of the CDR3 is 15 residues. CDR1 and CDR2 (germline): ENHRY, SYGVKD. The germline V and J ends were trimmed by 10 bases and 0 bases, with 13 bases remaining between them. The CDR3 loop reads CASVTGSSGANVLTF. The DNA of the CDR3 is TGTGCCAGTGTAACAGGGAGCTCTGGGGCCAACGTCCTGACTTTC.

The CDR3 nucleotides are TGTGCCTCTACGAGGGAATCCATGAACACTGAAGCTTTCTTT. This gives the protein CASTRESMNTEAFF. The chain employs TRBV2 and TRBJ1-1; no reliable D call. Germline CDR1 reads SNHLY; CDR2 reads FYNNEI. With 11 bases removed from V and 0 bases from J, the gap between germline ends came to 16 bases. This CDR3 contains 14 residues.

The rearrangement joins TRBV19 to TRBJ2-7; 11 positions agree with TRBD2. Trimming took 4 bases from V and 4 from J; bases not matched to a gene: 6. The CDR3 sequence is 15 residues long. The germline CDR1 and CDR2 sequences are LNHDA and SQIVND (reference sequence). The CDR3 sequence is CASSTGLAGVYEQYF. DNA of the CDR3: TGTGCCAGTAGTACAGGACTAGCGGGTGTTTACGAGCAGTACTTC.

The genes are TRBV5-1 and TRBJ2-2; tentative D call: TRBD1 (6 bases). The V end was cut by 4 bases, the J end by 4 bases, with 11 bases between. This CDR3 spans 14 amino acids. The germline V gene has CDR1 SGHRS and CDR2 YFSETQ. The CDR3 DNA follows: TGCGCCAGCAGCATAGGACAGACCACCGGGGAGCTGTTTTTT. Translation: CASSIGQTTGELFF.